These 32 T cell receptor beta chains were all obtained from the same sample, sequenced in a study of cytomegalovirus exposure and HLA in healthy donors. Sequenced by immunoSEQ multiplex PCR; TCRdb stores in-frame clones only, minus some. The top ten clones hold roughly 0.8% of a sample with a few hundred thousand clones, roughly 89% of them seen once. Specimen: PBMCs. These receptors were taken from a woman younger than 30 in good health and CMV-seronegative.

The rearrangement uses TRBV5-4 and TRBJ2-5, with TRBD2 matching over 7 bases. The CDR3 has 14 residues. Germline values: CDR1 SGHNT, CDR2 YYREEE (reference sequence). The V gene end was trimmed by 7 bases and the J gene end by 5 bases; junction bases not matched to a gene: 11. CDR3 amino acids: CASARGGEGETQYF. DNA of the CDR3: TGTGCCAGCGCCCGGGGCGGGGAGGGGGAGACCCAGTACTTC.

Here the CDR3 reads CASSPGGRIGLAKNIQYF. The CDR3 bases are TGTGCCAGCAGCCCAGGGGGACGCATCGGACTAGCCAAAAACATTCAGTACTTC. This chain connects TRBV7-6 to TRBJ2-4, with 7 bases lining up with TRBD1. Trimming took 5 bases from V and 0 from J; bases not matched to a gene: 13. Germline CDR1 and CDR2: SGHVS and FNYEAQ. The CDR3 consists of 18 residues.

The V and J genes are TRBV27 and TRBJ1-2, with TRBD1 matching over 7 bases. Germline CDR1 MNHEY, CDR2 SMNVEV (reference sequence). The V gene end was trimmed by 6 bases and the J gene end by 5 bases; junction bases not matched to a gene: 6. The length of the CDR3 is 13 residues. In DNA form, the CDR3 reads TGTGCCAGCAGGCCGGGACAGTGGTATGGCTACACCTTC. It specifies CASRPGQWYGYTF.

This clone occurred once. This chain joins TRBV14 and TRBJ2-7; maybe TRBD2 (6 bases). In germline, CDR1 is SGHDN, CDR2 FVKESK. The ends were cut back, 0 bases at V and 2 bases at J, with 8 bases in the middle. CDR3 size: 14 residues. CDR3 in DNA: TGTGCCAGCAGCCAAGAGGGGGGTCCCTACGAGCAGTACTTC. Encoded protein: CASSQEGGPYEQYF. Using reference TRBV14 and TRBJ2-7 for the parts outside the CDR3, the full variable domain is EAGVTQFPSHSVIEKGQTVTLRCDPISGHDNLYWYRRVMGKEIKFLLHFVKESKQDESGMPNNRFLAERTGGTYSTLKVQPAELEDSGVYFCASSQEGGPYEQYFGPGTRLTVT.

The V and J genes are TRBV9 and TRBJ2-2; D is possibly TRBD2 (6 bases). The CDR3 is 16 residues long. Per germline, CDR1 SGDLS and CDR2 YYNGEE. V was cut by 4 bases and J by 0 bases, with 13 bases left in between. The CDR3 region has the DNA TGTGCCAGCAGCCTCCAAGCGGGCCCGAACACCGGGGAGCTGTTTTTT. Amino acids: CASSLQAGPNTGELFF. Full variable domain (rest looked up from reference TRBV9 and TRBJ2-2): DSGVTQTPKHLITATGQRVTLRCSPRSGDLSVYWYQQSLDQGLQFLIQYYNGEERAKGNILERFSAQQFPDLHSELNLSSLELGDSALYFCASSLQAGPNTGELFFGEGSRLTVL.

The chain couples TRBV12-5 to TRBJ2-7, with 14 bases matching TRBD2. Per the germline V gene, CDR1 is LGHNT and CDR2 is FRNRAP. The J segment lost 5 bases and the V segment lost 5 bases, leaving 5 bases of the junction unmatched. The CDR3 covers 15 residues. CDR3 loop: CASGLGLAGADEQYF. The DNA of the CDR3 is TGTGCTAGTGGTCTGGGACTAGCGGGAGCCGACGAGCAGTACTTC. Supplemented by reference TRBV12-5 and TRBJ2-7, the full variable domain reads DARVTQTPRHKVTEMGQEVTMRCQPILGHNTVFWYRQTMMQGLELLAYFRNRAPLDDSGMPKDRFSAEMPDATLATLKIQPSEPRDSAVYFCASGLGLAGADEQYFGPGTRLTVT.

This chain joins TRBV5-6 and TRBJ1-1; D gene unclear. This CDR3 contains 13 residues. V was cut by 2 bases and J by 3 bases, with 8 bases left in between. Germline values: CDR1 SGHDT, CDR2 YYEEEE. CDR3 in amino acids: CASSFSRYTEAFF. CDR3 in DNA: TGTGCCAGCAGCTTTTCCCGGTACACTGAAGCTTTCTTT.

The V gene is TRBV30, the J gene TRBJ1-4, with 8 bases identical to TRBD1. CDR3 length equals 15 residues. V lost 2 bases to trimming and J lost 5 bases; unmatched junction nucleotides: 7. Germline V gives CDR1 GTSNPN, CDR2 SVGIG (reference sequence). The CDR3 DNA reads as TGTGCCTGGAGTCCTAGGACAGGGAGGAATGAAAAACTGTTTTTT. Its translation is CAWSPRTGRNEKLFF. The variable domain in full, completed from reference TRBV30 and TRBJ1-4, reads SQTIHQWPATLVQPVGSPLSLECTVEGTSNPNLYWYRQAAGRGLQLLFYSVGIGQISSEVPQNLSASRPQDRQFILSSKKLLLSDSGFYLCAWSPRTGRNEKLFFGSGTQLSVL.

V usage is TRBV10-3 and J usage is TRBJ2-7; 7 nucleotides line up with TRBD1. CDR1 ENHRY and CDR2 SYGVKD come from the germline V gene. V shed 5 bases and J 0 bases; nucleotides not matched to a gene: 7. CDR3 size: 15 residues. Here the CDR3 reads CAISTTRDSSYEQYF. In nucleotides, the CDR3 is TGTGCCATCAGTACAACACGGGACAGCTCCTACGAGCAGTACTTC.

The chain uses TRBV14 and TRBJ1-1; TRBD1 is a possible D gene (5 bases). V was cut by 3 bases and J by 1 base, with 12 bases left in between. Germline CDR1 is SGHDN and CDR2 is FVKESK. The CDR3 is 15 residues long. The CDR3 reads CASSQVGAANTEAFF. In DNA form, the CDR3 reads TGTGCCAGCAGCCAGGTTGGGGCGGCGAACACTGAAGCTTTCTTT.

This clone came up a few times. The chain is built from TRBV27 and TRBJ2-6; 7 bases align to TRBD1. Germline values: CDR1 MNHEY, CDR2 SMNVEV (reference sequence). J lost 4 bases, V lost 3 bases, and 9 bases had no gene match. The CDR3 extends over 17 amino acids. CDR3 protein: CASSFLGGAGGANVLTF. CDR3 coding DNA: TGTGCCAGCAGTTTCTTAGGGGGCGCGGGCGGGGCCAACGTCCTGACTTTC.

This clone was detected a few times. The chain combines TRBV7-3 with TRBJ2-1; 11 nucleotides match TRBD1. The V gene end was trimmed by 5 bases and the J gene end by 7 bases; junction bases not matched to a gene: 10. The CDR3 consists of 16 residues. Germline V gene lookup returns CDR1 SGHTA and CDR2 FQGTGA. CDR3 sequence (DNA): TGTGCCAGCAGCGCACCCGGGACAGGGGGTGGGAATGAGCAGTTCTTC. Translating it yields CASSAPGTGGGNEQFF.

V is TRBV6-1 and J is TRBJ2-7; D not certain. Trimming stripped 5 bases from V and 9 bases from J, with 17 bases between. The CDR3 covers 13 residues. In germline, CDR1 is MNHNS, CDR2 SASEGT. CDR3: CASSFPTPAPQYF. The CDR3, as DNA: TGTGCCAGCAGTTTCCCGACACCGGCGCCGCAGTACTTC.

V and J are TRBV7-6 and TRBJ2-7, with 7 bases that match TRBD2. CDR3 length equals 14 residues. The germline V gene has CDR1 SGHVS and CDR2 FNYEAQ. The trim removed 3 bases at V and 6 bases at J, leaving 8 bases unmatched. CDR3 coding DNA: TGTGCCAGCAGCTTTGGACTAGGTGAGCGCGAGCAGTACTTC. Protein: CASSFGLGEREQYF.

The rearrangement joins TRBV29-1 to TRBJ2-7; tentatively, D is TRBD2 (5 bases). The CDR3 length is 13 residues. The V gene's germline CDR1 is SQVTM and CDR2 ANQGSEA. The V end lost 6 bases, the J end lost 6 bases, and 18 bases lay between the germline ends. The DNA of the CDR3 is TGCAGCGTCGAGCCTTCGGGGAAGGCCGAGCAGTACTTC. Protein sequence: CSVEPSGKAEQYF.

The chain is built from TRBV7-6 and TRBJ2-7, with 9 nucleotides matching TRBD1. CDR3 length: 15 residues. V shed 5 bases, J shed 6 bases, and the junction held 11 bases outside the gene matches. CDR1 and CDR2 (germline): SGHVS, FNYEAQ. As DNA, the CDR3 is TGTGCCAGCAGCCATGCAGTGGGACAGGGCGGCGAGCAGTACTTC. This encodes CASSHAVGQGGEQYF.

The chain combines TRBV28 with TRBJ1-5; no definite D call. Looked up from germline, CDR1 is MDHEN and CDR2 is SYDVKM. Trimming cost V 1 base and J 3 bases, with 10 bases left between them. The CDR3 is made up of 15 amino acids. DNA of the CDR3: TGTGCCAGCAGTTTATCAGTAGGAGACAATCAGCCCCAGCATTTT. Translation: CASSLSVGDNQPQHF.

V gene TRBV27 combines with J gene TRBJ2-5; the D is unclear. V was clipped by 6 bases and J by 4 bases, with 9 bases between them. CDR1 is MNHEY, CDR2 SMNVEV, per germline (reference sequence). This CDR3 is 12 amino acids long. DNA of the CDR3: TGTGCCAGCAGAAGTAACGGAGAGACCCAGTACTTC. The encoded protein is CASRSNGETQYF.

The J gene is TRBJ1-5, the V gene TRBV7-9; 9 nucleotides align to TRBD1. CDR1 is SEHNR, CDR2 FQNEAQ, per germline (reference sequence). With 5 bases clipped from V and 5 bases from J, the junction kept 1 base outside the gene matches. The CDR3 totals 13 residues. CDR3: CASSRTGDQPQHF. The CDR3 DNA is TGTGCCAGCAGCCGGACAGGGGATCAGCCCCAGCATTTT.

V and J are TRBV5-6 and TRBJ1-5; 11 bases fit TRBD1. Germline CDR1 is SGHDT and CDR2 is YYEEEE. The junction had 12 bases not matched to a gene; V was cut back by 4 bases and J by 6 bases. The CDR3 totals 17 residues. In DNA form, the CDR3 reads TGTGCCAGCAGCCTATATACCGGGACAGGGGGTGGTCAGCCCCAGCATTTT. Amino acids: CASSLYTGTGGGQPQHF.

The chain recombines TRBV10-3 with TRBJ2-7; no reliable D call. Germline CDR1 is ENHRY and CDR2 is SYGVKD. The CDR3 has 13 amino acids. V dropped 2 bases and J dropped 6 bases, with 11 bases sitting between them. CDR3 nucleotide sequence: TGTGCCATCAGTGAGGCAGCCTCGGGCGAGCAGTACTTC. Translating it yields CAISEAASGEQYF.

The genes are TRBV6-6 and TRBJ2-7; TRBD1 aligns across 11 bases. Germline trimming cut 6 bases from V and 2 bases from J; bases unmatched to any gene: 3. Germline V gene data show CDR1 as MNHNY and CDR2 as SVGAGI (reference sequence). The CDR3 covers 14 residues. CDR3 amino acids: CASRRTGGPYEQYF. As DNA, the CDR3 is TGTGCCAGCAGACGGACAGGGGGCCCCTACGAGCAGTACTTC.

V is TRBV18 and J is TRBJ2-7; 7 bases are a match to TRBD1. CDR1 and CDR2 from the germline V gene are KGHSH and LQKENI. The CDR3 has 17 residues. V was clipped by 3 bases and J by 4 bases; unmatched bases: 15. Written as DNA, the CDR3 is TGTGCCAGCTCACCCTTAGGGAAGGGGGCGTATGGGTACGAGCAGTACTTC. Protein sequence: CASSPLGKGAYGYEQYF.

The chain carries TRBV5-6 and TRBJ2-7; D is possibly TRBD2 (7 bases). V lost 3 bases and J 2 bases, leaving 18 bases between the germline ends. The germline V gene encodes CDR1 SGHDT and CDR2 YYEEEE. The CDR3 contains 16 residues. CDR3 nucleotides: TGTGCCAGCAGCTCCCGGACGGGGAGGGGGGCCTACGAGCAGTACTTC. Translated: CASSSRTGRGAYEQYF.

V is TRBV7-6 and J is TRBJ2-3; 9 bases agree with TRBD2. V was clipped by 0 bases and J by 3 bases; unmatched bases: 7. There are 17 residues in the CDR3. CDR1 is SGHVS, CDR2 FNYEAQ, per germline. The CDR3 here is CASSLAPRSGSTDTQYF. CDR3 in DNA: TGTGCCAGCAGCTTAGCGCCCCGTAGCGGGAGTACAGATACGCAGTATTTT.

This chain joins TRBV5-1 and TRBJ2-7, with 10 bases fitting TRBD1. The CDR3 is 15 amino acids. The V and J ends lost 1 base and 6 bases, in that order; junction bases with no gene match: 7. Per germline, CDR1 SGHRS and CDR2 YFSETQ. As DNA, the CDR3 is TGCGCCAGCAGCTTGTCGGGACAGGGGTTCCCCGAGCAGTACTTC. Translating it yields CASSLSGQGFPEQYF.

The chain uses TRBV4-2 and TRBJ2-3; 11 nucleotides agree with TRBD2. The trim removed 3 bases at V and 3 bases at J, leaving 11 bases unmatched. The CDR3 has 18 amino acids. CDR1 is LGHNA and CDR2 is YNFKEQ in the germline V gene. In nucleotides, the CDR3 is TGTGCCAGCAGCCATTACGACTGGGCTAGCGGGAGGACAGATACGCAGTATTTT. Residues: CASSHYDWASGRTDTQYF.

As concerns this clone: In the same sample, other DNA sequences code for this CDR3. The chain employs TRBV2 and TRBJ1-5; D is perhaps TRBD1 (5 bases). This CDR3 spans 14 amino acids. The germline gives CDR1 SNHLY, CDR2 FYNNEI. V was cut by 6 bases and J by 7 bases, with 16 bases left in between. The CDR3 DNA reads TGTGCCAGCAGACCGGGCTCCGGGGGGCAGCCCCAGCATTTT. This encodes CASRPGSGGQPQHF.

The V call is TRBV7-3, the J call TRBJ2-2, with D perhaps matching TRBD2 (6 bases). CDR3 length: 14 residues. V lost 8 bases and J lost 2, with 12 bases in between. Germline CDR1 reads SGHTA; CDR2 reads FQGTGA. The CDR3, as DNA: TGTGCCAGCCGGATTAGCGGTAACACCGGGGAGCTGTTTTTT. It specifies CASRISGNTGELFF.

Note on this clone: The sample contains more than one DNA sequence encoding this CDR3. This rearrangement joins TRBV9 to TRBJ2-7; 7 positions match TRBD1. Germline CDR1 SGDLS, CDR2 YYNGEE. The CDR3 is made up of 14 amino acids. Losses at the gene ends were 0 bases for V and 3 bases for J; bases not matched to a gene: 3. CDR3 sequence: CASSVGGQDYEQYF. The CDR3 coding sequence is TGTGCCAGCAGCGTAGGTGGACAGGACTACGAGCAGTACTTC.

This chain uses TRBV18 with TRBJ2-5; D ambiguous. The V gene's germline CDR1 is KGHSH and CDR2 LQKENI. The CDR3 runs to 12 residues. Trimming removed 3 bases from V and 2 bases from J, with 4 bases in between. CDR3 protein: CASSPVQETQYF. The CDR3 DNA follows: TGTGCCAGCTCACCCGTTCAAGAGACCCAGTACTTC.

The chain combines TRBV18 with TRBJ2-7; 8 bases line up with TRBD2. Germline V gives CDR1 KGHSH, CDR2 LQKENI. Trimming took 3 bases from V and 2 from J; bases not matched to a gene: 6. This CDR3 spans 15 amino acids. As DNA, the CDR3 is TGTGCCAGCTCACCTAGCGGGGTTCTAGCCTACGAGCAGTACTTC. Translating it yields CASSPSGVLAYEQYF.